This passage covers 6 T cell receptor beta chains from one sample sequenced in a study of blood T cell repertoires in COVID-19. Sequenced by immunoSEQ multiplex PCR; TCRdb stores in-frame clones only, minus some. The sample comprises about 230,000 clones, 85% to 90% of which are singletons, and roughly 4% rests with the top ten. Sequenced sample: PBMCs or T cells enriched from blood (not recorded which). These receptors were obtained from a woman aged 25 to 39 with acute COVID-19.

This clone has a single count. The rearrangement joins TRBV20-1 to TRBJ2-1; perhaps TRBD1 as D (6 bases). V shed 6 bases and J shed 0 bases, with 18 bases lying between them. Germline CDR1 is DFQATT and CDR2 is SNEGSKA (reference sequence). CDR3 length: 16 residues. CDR3 loop: CSASGDTRASYNEQFF. DNA of the CDR3: TGCAGTGCCAGTGGGGACACCCGAGCCTCCTACAATGAGCAGTTCTTC.

The chain has TRBV5-1 and TRBJ2-1; perhaps TRBD1 as D (5 bases). The germline V and J ends were trimmed by 0 bases and 5 bases, with 15 bases remaining between them. This CDR3 has 16 residues. Germline CDR1 SGHRS, CDR2 YFSETQ. The CDR3 DNA reads as TGCGCCAGCAGCTTGGGAGTGGGGAAGGACAACAATGAGCAGTTCTTC. This sequence encodes CASSLGVGKDNNEQFF. Full variable domain (remainder filled in from reference TRBV5-1 and TRBJ2-1): KAGVTQTPRYLIKTRGQQVTLSCSPISGHRSVSWYQQTPGQGLQFLFEYFSETQRNKGNFPGRFSGRQFSNSRSEMNVSTLELGDSALYLCASSLGVGKDNNEQFFGPGTRLTVL.

The chain recombines TRBV7-2 with TRBJ1-5; 7 bases match TRBD1. The germline CDR1 and CDR2 sequences are SGHTA and FQGNSA. The V segment lost 6 bases and the J segment 2 bases; nucleotides outside the gene matches: 7. The CDR3 is 15 residues long. The CDR3 sequence: CASSVQGLGNQPQHF. The DNA of the CDR3 is TGTGCCAGCAGTGTACAGGGGTTGGGCAATCAGCCCCAGCATTTT.

The J gene is TRBJ1-2, the V gene TRBV2; tentatively, D is TRBD1 (5 bases). V shed 8 bases and J shed 4 bases, with 14 bases lying between them. This CDR3 has 13 residues. Looked up from germline, CDR1 is SNHLY and CDR2 is FYNNEI. The CDR3, as DNA: TGTGCCAGCGTTAGGGGAAGCCTCTATGGCTACACCTTC. Residues: CASVRGSLYGYTF.

The chain couples TRBV5-6 to TRBJ2-7; TRBD1 aligns across 8 bases. The CDR3 runs to 14 residues. The J segment lost 3 bases and the V segment lost 4 bases, leaving 6 bases of the junction unmatched. Germline V lookup: CDR1 SGHDT, CDR2 YYEEEE. The CDR3 here is CASSAGTGYYEQYF. The CDR3 bases are TGTGCCAGCAGCGCCGGGACAGGTTACTACGAGCAGTACTTC.

Only one count was recorded for this clone. This chain joins TRBV7-3 and TRBJ1-1, with TRBD1 as a possible D gene (5 bases). V gave up 5 bases and J gave up 2 bases, with 9 bases separating them. The germline V gene has CDR1 SGHTA and CDR2 FQGTGA. The CDR3 totals 13 residues. CDR3 DNA: TGTGCCAGCAGCGCAACAGGAAACACTGAAGCTTTCTTT. Its protein product is CASSATGNTEAFF.